The 8 T cell receptor beta chains below were found in one sample sequenced in a study of T cell repertoires in cytomegalovirus infection. TCRdb re-analysed the reads in MiXCR, keeping a single row per CDR3 protein. Of approximately 550,000 distinct CDR3 sequences in the sample, 15% to 20% are singletons; the top ten hold about 24%. The sample consisted of CD8+ T cells from PBMCs. These receptors were taken from a human donor in good health (CMV status not recorded). Some clones in this sample may be carry-over from other donors' samples.

In its sample, this clonotype was seen many times. This sequence joins TRBV6-5 and TRBJ2-1; 9 bases agree with TRBD2. The J segment lost 5 bases and the V segment lost 6 bases, leaving 17 bases of the junction unmatched. The CDR3 consists of 18 residues. Germline V gene data show CDR1 as MNHEY and CDR2 as SVGAGI. This CDR3 reads CASSRPEGSGSGDNEQFF. The CDR3 region has the DNA TGTGCCAGCAGCCGCCCGGAAGGTAGCGGGAGCGGAGACAATGAGCAGTTCTTC.

This clonotype was counted between two and nine times. The junction and the germline gene differ at one end; a read error may be behind it. The J gene is TRBJ2-1, the V gene TRBV7-2, with 11 bases matching TRBD2. Per the germline V gene, CDR1 is SGHTA and CDR2 is FQGNSA. The CDR3 loop spans 19 amino acids. CDR3 sequence (DNA): TGTGCCAGCAGCCCTAGGGGGGGCAAACTAGCGGGAGCGCGGGGGGGGGGTTACTTC. Protein: CASSPRGGKLAGARGGGYF.

The chain carries TRBV6-6 and TRBJ1-4; no reliable D call. CDR1 and CDR2 (germline): MNHNY, SVGAGI (reference sequence). Trimming stripped 8 bases from V and 2 bases from J, with 12 bases between. This CDR3 is built from 14 residues. The CDR3 spells CASQELGTNEKLFF. The CDR3 DNA sequence: TGTGCCAGCCAGGAGTTGGGGACTAATGAAAAACTGTTTTTT.

In this sample, this clonotype turned up many times. This sequence joins TRBV20-1 and TRBJ1-3, with D possibly matching TRBD1 (5 bases). The CDR3 sequence is 16 residues long. CDR1 is DFQATT and CDR2 is SNEGSKA in the germline V gene (reference sequence). Trimming removed 3 bases at V and 2 bases at J, with 17 bases between. The CDR3 coding sequence is TGCAGTGCTAGTAAAGCCACTCGGGGCCCTGGAAACACCATATATTTT. Protein: CSASKATRGPGNTIYF.

The chain recombines TRBV10-3 with TRBJ1-2; D uncertain. The CDR3 length is 13 residues. Germline CDR1 ENHRY, CDR2 SYGVKD. V gave up 0 bases and J gave up 6 bases, with 8 bases separating them. Written as DNA, the CDR3 is TGTGCCATCAGTGAGTCGACTTCCCATGGCTACACCTTC. Translated: CAISESTSHGYTF.

This clonotype showed up just a few times. Here the CDR3 DNA reads TGCAGTGCCCCCCAGGGCCGGGGGGGCTACAATGAGCAGTTCTTC. This codes for CSAPQGRGGYNEQFF. The gene calls are TRBV20-1 and TRBJ2-1; 8 nucleotides line up with TRBD2. The CDR3 runs 15 residues. V shed 6 bases, J shed 3 bases, and the junction held 10 bases outside the gene matches. Germline CDR1 is DFQATT and CDR2 is SNEGSKA (reference sequence).

This chain uses TRBV10-3 with TRBJ2-1; 8 bases agree with TRBD2. CDR3 size: 17 residues. The trim removed 2 bases at V and 2 bases at J, leaving 8 bases unmatched. CDR1 and CDR2 (germline): ENHRY, SYGVKD. The CDR3 DNA reads TGTGCCATCAGTGAGATTGCGGGAGGCCTAACCTACAATGAGCAGTTCTTC. It codes for CAISEIAGGLTYNEQFF.

The gene calls are TRBV30 and TRBJ2-7, with D possibly TRBD1 on 6 matching bases. Germline V gives CDR1 GTSNPN, CDR2 SVGIG (reference sequence). This CDR3 contains 12 residues. V gave up 8 bases and J gave up 5 bases, with 16 bases separating them. The CDR3 region is CARGQGNHEQYF. Here the CDR3 DNA reads TGTGCCCGCGGGCAGGGGAACCACGAGCAGTACTTC.